This T cell receptor (beta chain) was captured by sequencing in a study of cytomegalovirus exposure and HLA in healthy donors (dated by TCRdb to about 2017). Broadly, across the study: According to an earlier analysis of 587 of the donors, about 179 million T cells yielded approximately 120 million unique TCR beta sequences and about 300 Gb of sequence data. An early release covering 550 to 650 HLA-typed donors comprised about 310 gigabases of sequencing data and 85 million or so unique TCR sequences. The genetic ancestry cluster associated with self-reported Caucasian donors included about 81% of the 398 genotyped donors. The aim of the study was to test whether cataloging public T cell receptors could identify signatures of past pathogen exposure. The study profiled the T cell repertoires of about 640 subjects by immunosequencing and related them to cytomegalovirus serostatus. Besides the first cohort of 666 subjects, a separate validation cohort made up of about 120 different subjects was used. The study combined high-throughput TCR immunosequencing, statistical association of individual TCRs with disease status, and machine learning to predict cytomegalovirus infection status. A later analysis re-analyzed previously published TCR beta repertoires from several hundred donors and added high-resolution HLA genotyping to study TCR occurrence patterns. The later analysis used no new phenotypic data to find candidate immune exposures, relying instead on TCR beta sequences and their occurrence across donors. An earlier analysis of more than 450 of the donors used high-throughput TCR beta sequencing to judge whether each TCR beta V gene segment behaved as functional or pseudogenic. Donor age, sex, ethnicity and CMV serostatus were collected together with the repertoire data. Genome-wide SNP genotypes for about 65% of the 666 donors were used in a later genetic analysis, which treated that subset as a discovery cohort. All discovery cohort repertoires had been generated using a single sequencing platform. Both class I and class II loci were covered by HLA typing, at four-digit resolution. Typing coverage differed by locus: A, B, C, DRB1 and DQB1 were typed in roughly 620-630 donors, DQA1 in about 510, DPA1 in 606, and DPB1 in approximately 450. Roughly 5 DR-DQ haplotypes were handled as single units for association and clustering, since linkage in the cohort was strong. Among about 370 genotyped donors of the cohort, an average of roughly 230,000 unique TCR beta nucleotide sequences was sequenced per donor, of which 15% to 20% were non-productive.

From a lookup of the germline V gene, CDR1 and CDR2 are WSHSY and SAAADI. The V end loses 5 bases and the J end loses 7 bases, and a stretch of 14 bases separates them. From cysteine to phenylalanine, the CDR3 is 14 amino acids long. The kept DNA is CDR3 alone, 42 bases in frame from the first base. On this clone: Its specific antigen is unknown. No base-level quality is on record; no much larger clone is a single base apart.

The cohort comprised fewer than 700 healthy bone marrow donors. At the time of sampling, every cohort member was nominally healthy, though immune exposures that went unrecorded were likely present. The donor tested CMV seronegative, placing the donor among the 352 seronegative members of the cohort. A peripheral blood sample was collected from each donor, and TCR beta sequencing was performed on peripheral blood mononuclear cells. Genomic DNA was extracted from the blood cell samples with the Qiagen DNeasy Blood Extraction Kit. Preparation of the library involved the immunoSEQ multiplex PCR assay. For the multiplex PCR, a mixture combining 60 forward primers for TCR Vbeta segments and 13 reverse primers for TCR Jbeta segments was used. The CDR3 region of rearranged TCR beta genes was amplified from genomic DNA with a multiplex PCR assay. On the Illumina HiSeq System, the amplified TCR beta libraries were sequenced as 87-base-pair reads. The authors' analysis ran thus. A later analysis tallied some 79 million unique TCR beta chains across the 700 or so repertoires, and approximately 11 million of those chains were shared by two or more donors. A nearest-neighbor algorithm error-corrected the raw reads and collapsed the reads into unique sequences, merging closely related sequences to remove PCR and sequencing errors. Alignment of CDR3 sequences to IMGT reference sequences was used to assign V, D and J gene segments. For a sequence to be retained, a match of at least six nucleotides was required to both a V gene segment and a J gene segment. A rearrangement was called productive if the CDR3 had no stop codons and remained in frame with V and J, and every other rearrangement was called non-productive. CDR3 was defined according to IMGT convention as the region running from the second conserved V-encoded cysteine to the conserved J-encoded phenylalanine. The earlier analysis of 550 to 650 of the donors excluded any sequence lacking an unambiguous match to a single V gene segment. An earlier analysis of a few hundred of the donors classified V segments as functional when productive rearrangements were above 56.7% and as segregating when the standard deviation between donors was above 5%. A statistical classification framework was built to diagnose cytomegalovirus status from the catalog of TCR beta chain sequences. V and J gene assignment, in a later analysis, came from comparing TCR nucleotide sequences with IMGT/GENE-DB human TR gene sequences. A later analysis assigned CDR3 sequences and most-parsimonious VDJ recombination scenarios with the TCRdist pipeline. In a later analysis, each TCR beta chain was defined by its CDR3 amino acid sequence together with its V-gene family, and reads lacking a unique V-gene family were excluded. A later analysis removed 550 to 650 highly shared, low-generation-probability nucleotide sequences to deal with suspected cross-contamination and a sequencing artifact. In a later analysis, a clonal expansion index was calculated for each public chain from normalized within-repertoire ranks of inferred template counts. Generation probabilities in a later analysis came from a VDJ recombination model fitted to out-of-frame rearrangements, and those results were checked against IGoR. In a later analysis, TCR-TCR, TCR-HLA and TCR-CMV co-occurrence was scored with hypergeometric tests, and a repertoire-size bias correction was applied to TCR pairs. A later analysis estimated false discovery rates by permuting HLA or CMV assignments 20 times. In a later analysis, co-occurring TCRs were grouped using DBSCAN, with TCRdist sequence similarity added in when clustering inside HLA-allele-positive subsets. Repertoires with fewer than 30,000 or more than 120,000 public chains were left out of co-occurrence clustering, as were five repertoires with anomalous nucleotide sharing. The table was pulled from immuneACCESS by TCRdb, which kept in-frame rearrangements only. Such tables lose some clones; where checked, under half of the loss comes from unresolved V genes, and the rest has no known cause. The DNA was the basis for D and trimming; V, J and clone size are from that table. The sample table lists 210,000 or so clones, roughly 78% of them with a count of one. The top ten hold approximately 0.47% of the sample.

General study outcomes and caveats: It was suggested by the authors that the approach could potentially be generalized to other disease states and immunological phenotypes. A further reported finding was that TCR beta sequences accurately predicted the HLA-A and HLA-B alleles for most subjects in the first cohort. In a later analysis, HLA-associated TCR beta chains showed more clonal expansion and lower generation probabilities than non-associated chains that were equally common. Because the 87-base-pair reads could not distinguish some IMGT-functional V segments, including TRBV6-2 and TRBV6-3, those segments were excluded. A cluster of highly shared sequence variants was judged likely to represent a technical artifact of the sequencing pipeline. Correlated functional status among segregating V segments might reflect linkage disequilibrium, but an unknown experimental factor could not be ruled out. Fewer than 20 rarely observed V segments, including chromosome 9 orphons, were excluded from the earlier analysis of several hundred of the donors because counts were too low. When HLA alleles, especially DR and DQ, strongly co-occurred, attributing TCR associations to individual alleles was difficult. In vitro tests confirmed that a few of the cytomegalovirus-associated TCR beta chains recognize cytomegalovirus antigens. At a false discovery rate of 0.05, a later analysis linked around 17,000 TCR beta sequences to specific HLA alleles. A later analysis found that most CMV-associated TCR beta chains appeared HLA-restricted, with HLA associations seemingly driven largely by CMV exposure. Sequencing depth was assumed to be roughly uniform across donors in the presence/absence analyses, though that assumption may not hold. V-gene and J-gene trimming of TCR beta chains was associated with a missense DCLRE1C variant in a later genetic analysis, and the association was replicated in an independent cohort. The cohort was sequenced for TCR beta chains only, and without alpha or paired-chain data the features that could be detected were limited. A later genetic analysis reported fewer N-insertions in productive TCRs among donors in an Asian-associated ancestry cluster than the roughly 620-donor mean. Because HLA typing was missing for some donors at each locus, association tests included only the typed subset. The classifier was reported to diagnose cytomegalovirus status with high specificity and sensitivity in both the original cohort and the validation cohort. According to a later analysis, parvovirus B19, influenza, CMV and Epstein-Barr virus appeared linked to several top co-occurrence clusters. While some public TCRs were present in many individuals, most TCR sequences turned up only very rarely across donors. The study gave a list of under 200 TCR beta chains associated with cytomegalovirus. For the cohort, immune exposure information was limited to CMV serostatus. An earlier analysis of some 560 of the donors showed that most TCR beta V segments appeared in productive rearrangements either about 87% or about 30% of the time, which broadly matched IMGT annotations. According to a later analysis, TCR association rates differed among HLA loci, with DRB1 alleles showing the most associated TCRs and HLA-C alleles showing the fewest.

The sequence links TRBV10-2 to TRBJ1-4; a tentative D match to TRBD1 spans 6 bases. The TCR originated in a boy under 18 in good health and CMV-seronegative. The material sequenced was PBMCs. The DNA reads as follows: TGCGCCAGCAGTTGGGGGGGGCCGGCTGAAAAACTGTTTTTT. This codes for CASSWGGPAEKLFF.